The TCR beta chain under discussion was sequenced for a study of cytomegalovirus exposure and HLA in healthy donors. General observations from the study: Later analysis demonstrated an association between a missense DCLRE1C variant and TCR beta V- and J-gene trimming. Available immune exposure information covered CMV serostatus only. Association with HLA alleles at 0.05 false discovery rate was found for roughly 17,000 TCR beta sequences in a later analysis.

The CDR3 loop spans 14 amino acids. Trimming took 4 bases from V and 4 from J, leaving 11 bases between them. Germline assignment: CDR1 SGHVS and CDR2 FNYEAQ. This clone was counted at least ten times. Its antigen is unidentified. Primers: 60 Vbeta forward and 13 Jbeta reverse. Sequencing was performed with immunoSEQ multiplex PCR; in TCRdb, only in-frame clones are kept and a portion is missing. The table includes some 95,000 clones, 60% to 75% detected once. The sequence derives from a female donor in good health and CMV-seronegative. Sequencing was performed on PBMCs. This sequence joins TRBV7-6 and TRBJ1-3; D perhaps matches TRBD1 (6 bases). CDR3 bases: TGTGCCAGCAGCTCACTCGGGACAGGAAACACCATATATTTT. Residues: CASSSLGTGNTIYF.